Here is one T cell receptor beta chain with its context. The source of the sample is a study of identical twins. Addition of a universal primer site occurred through template switching, and cDNA carried unique molecular identifiers. One entry per CDR3 protein results from TCRdb running MiXCR on the 5' RACE reads. The sample has about 340,000 distinct CDR3 sequences, more than 9% seen once; the top ten hold 7.2%. There are 18 residues in the CDR3. From germline, CDR1 is SGHVS and CDR2 FNYEAQ. V trimming: 1 base; J trimming: 4 bases; junction bases outside the gene matches: 9. In every case, the donor was a healthy Caucasian. This sample also appeared in a second study, on yellow fever vaccine responses in identical twins. That work contributes: Twin vaccine T cell responses reportedly seemed partly convergent, partly personalized.

The sequencing input was CD8+ T cells sorted from blood. The rearrangement links TRBV7-6 to TRBJ2-1, with TRBD2 matching over 11 bases. The TCR comes from a woman aged 18-29 years in good health. CDR3 DNA: TGTGCCAGCAGCTTAGAGGCAACTAGCGGGAGTAGGTACAATGAGCAGTTCTTC. This translates into CASSLEATSGSRYNEQFF.